This note documents a single T cell receptor beta chain sequence. Its antigen is still unknown. The sample is drawn from a study of cytomegalovirus exposure and HLA in healthy donors. The PCR had 60 Vbeta and 13 Jbeta primers. Clones were sequenced by immunoSEQ multiplex PCR, and TCRdb holds only the in-frame ones, with some missing. The repertoire holds around 150,000 clones, with 80% as singletons. Trimming stripped 4 bases from V and 4 bases from J, with 20 bases between. CDR1 SGHNT and CDR2 YYREEE come from the germline V gene (reference sequence). CDR3 length equals 16 residues. Study-wide results and caveats: Near-uniform donor sequencing depth was presumed by presence/absence analyses. Later analysis associated a missense DCLRE1C variant with TCR beta V- and J-gene trimming. Rare sequences made up most TCRs, while some public TCRs were found in many donors. 150 or so TCR beta chains were listed as cytomegalovirus-associated.

The V and J genes are TRBV5-4 and TRBJ1-1; D is possibly TRBD1 (5 bases). The TCR originated in a man aged 25 to 40 in good health and CMV-seronegative. Sequencing was done on a sample of PBMCs. The CDR3 spells CASSPPQGHSGTEAFF. CDR3 coding DNA: TGTGCCAGCAGCCCCCCCCAGGGCCATTCGGGCACTGAAGCTTTCTTT.